The T cell receptor beta chain under discussion was sequenced for a study of cytomegalovirus exposure and HLA in healthy donors. General study findings and limits: The study put 150 to 200 TCR beta chains on its list as cytomegalovirus-associated.

PCR was performed using 60 Vbeta and 13 Jbeta primers. Produced via immunoSEQ multiplex PCR; TCRdb's table is partial and in-frame only. The repertoire holds 95,000 to 150,000 clones, with over 65% as singletons. About this clone itself: Its antigen is unknown.

Trimming removed 0 bases from V and 2 bases from J, with 16 bases in between. The CDR3 runs 18 residues. The germline gives CDR1 SEHNR, CDR2 FQNEAQ (reference sequence). These donors, healthy bone marrow donors, were studied. Sequences were obtained from PBMCs. This receptor was taken from a woman between 35 and 50 years old in good health and CMV-seropositive. The chain joins TRBV7-9 to TRBJ1-4, with D hard to call. CDR3 DNA sequence: TGTGCCAGCAGCTTAGCGCGGGCCTCGTGGCCCACTAATGAAAAACTGTTTTTT. Translation: CASSLARASWPTNEKLFF.